This T cell receptor beta chain was sequenced for a study of T cells after yellow fever vaccination. Template switching by 5'RACE produced TCR cDNA, adding a universal primer site and UMIs. TCRdb recomputed calls from the 5' RACE reads with MiXCR, one row per CDR3 protein. This repertoire shows 250,000 or so distinct CDR3 sequences, around 3.5% found once; its top ten account for 15% to 20%. The CDR3 is made up of 17 amino acids. The V segment lost 5 bases and the J segment 6 bases; nucleotides outside the gene matches: 14. Germline V lookup: CDR1 LNHDA, CDR2 SQIVND (reference sequence). Regarding the study as a whole: Reappearance after the booster was observed for most primary-vaccination clones (about 96% CD4, about 85% CD8). It was a small share of clonotypes that appeared in both CD4 and CD8 compartments.

This clonotype occurred many times. Its antigen is still unknown. The sequence was collected from a man aged 18 to 30 who received the YFV17D yellow fever vaccine. This chain links TRBV19 with TRBJ2-2; 8 positions agree with TRBD1. The sequencing used PBMCs, collected 15 days after the yellow fever booster vaccination. The chain's CDR3 is CASSPSTGDFGSGELFF. The DNA for the CDR3 is TGTGCCAGTAGTCCCTCGACAGGGGACTTTGGTTCCGGGGAGCTGTTTTTT.